The 21 T cell receptor beta chains given below trace back to one sample, sequenced in a study of blood T cells in healthy people across ages. A second 7 to 11 cycle PCR used barcoded and J-beta primers. TCRdb used MiXCR to reprocess the 5' RACE reads, holding one entry per CDR3 protein. The top ten hold approximately 3.6% of the sample, which has fewer than 650,000 distinct CDR3 sequences, around a quarter seen once. The same specimen was also included in a second study, on T cells of mothers and their children.

Source material: blood. Receptors originate from a boy younger than 10 in good health.

This clonotype was detected only a few times. The rearrangement uses TRBV1 and TRBJ2-4. TRBV1 is recorded as a pseudogene. This CDR3 contains 15 residues. CDR3 loop: CTSSHHPCPQNIQYF. For the CDR3, the DNA is TGCACCAGCAGCCACCACCCATGCCCCCAAAACATTCAGTACTTC.

This chain joins TRBV5-1 and TRBJ2-5; no reliable D call. The length of the CDR3 is 13 residues. Germline loops: CDR1 SGHRS, CDR2 YFSETQ. V lost 7 bases, J lost 2 bases, and 12 bases lay in between. Here the CDR3 DNA reads TGCGCCAGCCGAATGACTCGACAAGAGACCCAGTACTTC. Translated, it gives CASRMTRQETQYF. The variable domain in full, with the rest retrieved from reference TRBV5-1 and TRBJ2-5, is KAGVTQTPRYLIKTRGQQVTLSCSPISGHRSVSWYQQTPGQGLQFLFEYFSETQRNKGNFPGRFSGRQFSNSRSEMNVSTLELGDSALYLCASRMTRQETQYFGPGTRLLVL.

The chain has TRBV12-3 or TRBV12-4 and TRBJ2-2, with D unclear. This CDR3 is built from 13 residues. V lost 5 bases and J 4 bases, leaving 8 bases between the germline ends. The CDR3 coding sequence is TGTGCCAGCAGTCAGACCCCCACCGGGGAGCTGTTTTTT. It yields the protein CASSQTPTGELFF.

Only a few counts were recorded for this clonotype. The chain recombines TRBV7-2 with TRBJ2-1; 11 positions match TRBD1. V shed 8 bases and J 7 bases; nucleotides not matched to a gene: 7. The CDR3 contains 14 residues. Germline V lookup: CDR1 SGHTA, CDR2 FQGNSA. The CDR3 DNA reads TGTGCCAGCCTTAGGACAGGGGGCTCTAATGAGCAGTTCTTC. Encoded protein: CASLRTGGSNEQFF.

This clonotype was counted only a few times. At one of its ends the junction is not consistent with the germline gene, which may arise from a read error. The rearrangement links TRBV5-1 to TRBJ1-4; D not certain. Per germline, CDR1 SGHRS and CDR2 YFSETQ. This CDR3 spans 15 amino acids. CDR3 loop: CASSLEPRESSVLLF. The CDR3 DNA is TGCGCCAGCAGCTTGGAACCCCGGGAGTCTTCGGTGTTGCTTTTT.

The V gene is TRBV29-1, the J gene TRBJ2-5, with D uncertain. V was trimmed by 1 base and J by 5 bases, leaving 11 bases between them. The germline V gene has CDR1 SQVTM and CDR2 ANQGSEA. This CDR3 has 13 amino acids. The CDR3 here is CSVEGHLGETQYF. CDR3 nucleotide sequence: TGCAGCGTTGAAGGACACTTGGGGGAGACCCAGTACTTC.

V is TRBV29-1 and J is TRBJ2-3; D uncertain. The CDR3 runs 13 residues. CDR1 SQVTM and CDR2 ANQGSEA come from the germline V gene. With 7 bases removed from V and 0 bases from J, the gap between germline ends came to 11 bases. The CDR3 sequence is CSADESSTDTQYF. CDR3 sequence (DNA): TGCAGCGCGGATGAATCTAGCACAGATACGCAGTATTTT.

In its sample, this clonotype was seen a few times. The chain is built from TRBV14 and TRBJ2-1; D perhaps matches TRBD2 (6 bases). V was clipped by 4 bases and J by 4 bases, with 17 bases between them. The CDR3 has 16 residues. Germline-derived CDR1 and CDR2 are SGHDN and FVKESK. This CDR3 is CASSLVAGGEYNEQFF. The DNA of the CDR3 is TGTGCCAGCAGCCTCGTAGCCGGAGGGGAGTACAATGAGCAGTTCTTC.

The V call is TRBV29-1, the J call TRBJ1-4, with D maybe TRBD1 (6 bases). The CDR3 loop spans 14 amino acids. V was cut by 7 bases and J by 5 bases, with 17 bases left in between. In germline, CDR1 is SQVTM, CDR2 ANQGSEA. CDR3 loop: CSAAAGGLNEKLFF. The CDR3 coding sequence is TGCAGCGCTGCCGCGGGGGGGCTGAATGAAAAACTGTTTTTT.

This clonotype was detected only a few times. The chain carries TRBV5-5 and TRBJ2-7; the match to TRBD1 covers 11 bases. Germline-derived CDR1 and CDR2 are SGHKS and YYEKEE (reference sequence). This CDR3 spans 15 amino acids. The J segment lost 5 bases and the V segment lost 3 bases, leaving 7 bases of the junction unmatched. The CDR3, as DNA: TGTGCCAGCAGCTACTGGACAGGGGGCTTGAACGAGCAGTACTTC. Translating it yields CASSYWTGGLNEQYF.

The V and J genes are TRBV29-1 and TRBJ2-2; 9 nucleotides agree with TRBD1. The CDR3 is made up of 14 amino acids. In germline, CDR1 is SQVTM, CDR2 ANQGSEA. Unmatched junction bases numbered 7, after V lost 5 bases and J lost 6 bases. CDR3 amino acids: CSVRGQGSSGELFF. As DNA, the CDR3 is TGCAGCGTTAGGGGACAGGGCTCTTCCGGGGAGCTGTTTTTT.

The chain couples TRBV5-1 to TRBJ2-3; D call uncertain. CDR3 length: 14 amino acids. Trimming removed 4 bases from V and 2 bases from J, with 11 bases in between. CDR1 is SGHRS, CDR2 YFSETQ, per germline. This CDR3 is CASSRDQITDTQYF. The CDR3, as DNA: TGCGCCAGCAGCCGTGATCAAATCACAGATACGCAGTATTTT.

This clonotype was seen a few times. The rearrangement uses TRBV29-1 and TRBJ2-2, with 7 bases identical to TRBD2. The ends lost 6 bases at V and 7 bases at J; junction bases unmatched: 5. Germline V gene data show CDR1 as SQVTM and CDR2 as ANQGSEA. This CDR3 spans 12 amino acids. CDR3 in amino acids: CSVGRANGELFF. The CDR3 region has the DNA TGCAGCGTAGGGAGGGCTAACGGGGAGCTGTTTTTT.

This clonotype showed up just a few times. J is TRBJ1-2 and V is TRBV12-3 or TRBV12-4, with D perhaps matching TRBD1 (5 bases). With 2 bases removed from V and 8 bases from J, the gap between germline ends came to 15 bases. The length of the CDR3 is 14 residues. The CDR3 spells CASSLNGLAGGYTF. The CDR3 nucleotides read TGTGCCAGCAGTTTAAACGGTCTGGCAGGGGGCTACACCTTC.

The chain couples TRBV12-3 or TRBV12-4 to TRBJ2-2; maybe TRBD2 (5 bases). V shed 3 bases and J shed 7 bases, with 9 bases lying between them. The CDR3 contains 13 residues. The CDR3: CASSLRAVGELFF. Written as DNA, the CDR3 is TGTGCCAGCAGTTTGCGGGCGGTCGGGGAGCTGTTTTTT.

This clonotype was observed a few times. V gene TRBV4-1 combines with J gene TRBJ1-4; D is unclear. CDR3 length: 18 residues. Germline V gene sequence: CDR1 MGHRA, CDR2 YSYEKL. V lost 4 bases, J lost 4 bases, and 22 bases lay in between. The CDR3 loop reads CASSPFPRGTAGNEKLFF. CDR3 nucleotides: TGCGCCAGCAGCCCTTTCCCTCGGGGTACGGCGGGTAATGAAAAACTGTTTTTT.

The chain employs TRBV7-9 and TRBJ2-7; perhaps TRBD1 as D (6 bases). Per the germline V gene, CDR1 is SEHNR and CDR2 is FQNEAQ (reference sequence). V was pared by 4 bases and J by 5 bases, with 15 bases between. The CDR3 is made up of 14 amino acids. The CDR3 DNA sequence: TGTGCCAGCAGCTCCCTAGAGGGGGATCACGAGCAGTACTTC. Amino acid sequence: CASSSLEGDHEQYF.

This clonotype was observed a handful of times. V is TRBV14 and J is TRBJ2-5; TRBD2 aligns across 9 bases. Trimming at V came to 1 base and at J to 2 bases, leaving 8 bases not matched to a gene. Germline CDR1 SGHDN, CDR2 FVKESK. This CDR3 has 17 residues. DNA for the CDR3: TGTGCCAGCAGCCAAGGTCTAGGTAGCGGGAGACAAGAGACCCAGTACTTC. Amino acids: CASSQGLGSGRQETQYF. Supplemented by reference TRBV14 and TRBJ2-5, the full variable domain reads EAGVTQFPSHSVIEKGQTVTLRCDPISGHDNLYWYRRVMGKEIKFLLHFVKESKQDESGMPNNRFLAERTGGTYSTLKVQPAELEDSGVYFCASSQGLGSGRQETQYFGPGTRLLVL.

V gene TRBV6-5 combines with J gene TRBJ2-5, with TRBD1 as a possible D gene (6 bases). The CDR3 consists of 13 residues. In germline, CDR1 is MNHEY, CDR2 SVGAGI. The V end was cut by 8 bases, the J end by 9 bases, with 19 bases between. In DNA, the CDR3 is TGTGCCAGCGTCCGACAGGAAGGGGGTCCCCAGTACTTC. Protein sequence: CASVRQEGGPQYF.

The J gene is TRBJ2-3, the V gene TRBV29-1, with a tentative D call TRBD1 (6 bases). Germline CDR1 and CDR2: SQVTM and ANQGSEA. The V end was cut by 4 bases, the J end by 4 bases, with 12 bases between. The CDR3 length is 13 residues. CDR3 bases: TGCAGCGTTGCCCCCGAGGGGGCAGATACGCAGTATTTT. It yields the protein CSVAPEGADTQYF.

This clonotype was counted between two and nine times. This chain joins TRBV12-3 or TRBV12-4 and TRBJ1-2; D possibly corresponds to TRBD1 (6 bases). V shed 5 bases and J shed 2 bases, with 18 bases lying between them. The CDR3 spans 16 residues. CDR3 amino acids: CASSTSPPGGNYGYTF. The CDR3 DNA reads as TGTGCCAGCAGTACGAGCCCGCCGGGGGGCAACTATGGCTACACCTTC.